The 9 T cell receptor delta chains below were found in one sample sequenced in a study of Vδ1+ human thymocytes (dated by TCRdb to the late 2010s). Instrument used: Illumina MiSeq. RNA was extracted with the RNeasy mini kit and reverse transcribed using Superscript III. CDR3 amplicons were produced by multiplex PCR using pooled V-gene forward primers and a constant-region reverse primer with Illumina adaptor overhangs. TCRdb called clones from the public reads with CATT, and repeated DNA sequences were later combined into one row. Recorded for this sample are about 53,000 delta-chain clones; about 15% of them occurred a single time. About 0.38% of the sample is held by the ten biggest clonotypes. Their antigen targets remain unknown. Paper-wide results and their limitations: In contrast to oligoclonal peripheral blood repertoires, thymic TRG and TRD repertoires appeared to be highly polyclonal with Gaussian CDR3 length distributions.

Sequencing was carried out using Vdelta1+ gamma-delta thymocytes from the thymus. This sample's cell subset or site label indicates: FACS-sorted CD3+ TCRalphabeta- TCRVdelta1+ TCRVdelta2- thymocytes. Receptor source: a girl under two years old who had congenital heart surgery.

This clone turned up a few times. One junction end disagrees with the germline gene, perhaps due to a read error. The J gene is TRDJ1, the V gene TRDV1; a possible D gene is TRDD2 (8 bases). The CDR3 spans 20 residues. Germline-derived CDR1 and CDR2 are TSWWSYY and QGS. CDR3 in amino acids: CALGDPLPNRHWGVTNKLIF. For the CDR3, the DNA is TGTGCTCTTGGGGATCCCCTTCCTAACCGTCACTGGGGAGTCACCAATAAACTCATCTTT.

This clone occurred a few times. V and J are TRDV1 and TRDJ1; D is unresolved. The germline V gene has CDR1 TSWWSYY and CDR2 QGS. Trimming stripped 3 bases from V and 2 bases from J, with 49 bases between. CDR3 length: 27 amino acids. The CDR3 DNA reads as TGTGCTCTTGGGGATAACTCTTACCCCGGGAGCTATAGCCCATGGTACCCAGGGAACGTACGGACCGATAAACTCATCTTT. This encodes CALGDNSYPGSYSPWYPGNVRTDKLIF.

This clone has a handful of counts. The V call is TRDV1, the J call TRDJ1; 8 bases map to TRDD3. CDR3 length: 20 amino acids. Germline-derived CDR1 and CDR2 are TSWWSYY and QGS. V lost 0 bases and J lost 0; bases outside the gene matches: 15. CDR3 in amino acids: CALGELTVRDTRFHTDKLIF. In DNA, the CDR3 is TGTGCTCTTGGGGAACTAACAGTAAGGGATACGCGGTTCCACACCGATAAACTCATCTTT.

This clone occurred a few times. This chain joins TRDV1 and TRDJ1, with TRDD3 identical over 11 bases. This CDR3 has 23 amino acids. V shed 0 bases and J 0 bases; nucleotides not matched to a gene: 21. Germline loops: CDR1 TSWWSYY, CDR2 QGS. CDR3 residues: CALGELPVLGDIPWTDYTDKLIF. The CDR3 bases are TGTGCTCTTGGGGAACTTCCAGTACTGGGGGATATTCCATGGACCGATTACACCGATAAACTCATCTTT.

J is TRDJ1 and V is TRDV1; weak D call: TRDD3 (6 bases). This CDR3 is built from 18 residues. V lost 0 bases and J lost 0, with 17 bases in between. From germline, CDR1 is TSWWSYY and CDR2 QGS. The CDR3 loop is CALGELSRSWGHTDKLIF. The CDR3 DNA reads as TGTGCTCTTGGGGAACTCTCGCGGAGTTGGGGGCACACCGATAAACTCATCTTT.

This clone has more than one count but fewer than ten. The chain has TRDV1 and TRDJ1; D is undetermined. The CDR3 contains 19 residues. Trimming shortened V by 4 bases and J by 2 bases, and 26 bases separated the two germline ends. Germline CDR1 is TSWWSYY and CDR2 is QGS. The DNA for the CDR3 is TGTGCTCTTGGGGGCGACTCCTTTTTTTCGGATCCTTTAACCGATAAACTCATCTTT. This codes for CALGGDSFFSDPLTDKLIF.

The chain is built from TRDV1 and TRDJ1; 9 bases align to TRDD3. With 3 bases clipped from V and 4 bases from J, the junction kept 24 bases outside the gene matches. The CDR3 is 21 residues long. Germline V gives CDR1 TSWWSYY, CDR2 QGS. The CDR3 here is CALGDPNVPGGLIRPVDKLIF. CDR3 sequence (DNA): TGTGCTCTTGGGGATCCAAACGTTCCTGGGGGATTAATACGGCCAGTCGATAAACTCATCTTT.

This chain connects TRDV1 to TRDJ1; TRDD2 is a possible D gene (6 bases). CDR1 is TSWWSYY and CDR2 is QGS in the germline V gene. There are 19 residues in the CDR3. Trimming pared 4 bases from V and 0 bases from J, leaving 24 bases between. CDR3 DNA sequence: TGTGCTCTTGGGGTTAACGGCCTTCCCCGCACCGCTTACACCGATAAACTCATCTTT. Amino acid sequence: CALGVNGLPRTAYTDKLIF.

Only a few counts were recorded for this clone. The rearrangement uses TRDV1 and TRDJ1; D could derive from TRDD2 or TRDD3 (9 bases each). Deletions cut 8 bases from V and 0 bases from J, with 34 bases between. CDR1 and CDR2 from the germline V gene are TSWWSYY and QGS. The CDR3 extends over 21 amino acids. CDR3 sequence: CALTFLQIPGDTWADTDKLIF. CDR3 sequence (DNA): TGTGCTCTTACCTTCCTACAAATCCCGGGGGATACTTGGGCTGACACCGATAAACTCATCTTT.